One sample yielded the 29 T cell receptor beta chains listed below, sequenced in a study of regulatory T cells in long-lasting Graves disease. In building TCR beta libraries, iRepertoire HTBI primers were used together with Arm-PCR of CDR3 regions. TCRdb re-derived calls from the multiplex PCR reads in MiXCR, one entry per CDR3 protein. The repertoire holds 400,000 to 550,000 distinct CDR3 sequences, with 16% as singletons. Time point denoted: newly diagnosed GD, antithyroid drugs for less than 3 months. PBMC-extracted RNA yielded the TCR library. This sample also appeared in a second study, on T cells in Graves' hyperthyroidism and ophthalmopathy.

The starting material was peripheral blood mononuclear cells (PBMCs), obtained at new diagnosis, from a patient treated with antithyroid drugs. The receptors derive from a woman aged 18-29 years with Graves disease.

V usage is TRBV29-1 and J usage is TRBJ2-7, with 7 bases fitting TRBD2. Trimming at V came to 1 base and at J to 3 bases, leaving 9 bases not matched to a gene. The V gene's germline CDR1 is SQVTM and CDR2 ANQGSEA. This CDR3 is 15 amino acids long. CDR3 sequence (DNA): TGCAGCGTTGAAGTACCCCAGGGAGGGTACTACGAGCAGTACTTC. It yields the protein CSVEVPQGGYYEQYF.

The V gene is TRBV3-1, the J gene TRBJ2-3, with TRBD2 matching 7 bases. The CDR3 covers 17 residues. The V gene end was trimmed by 4 bases and the J gene end by 0 bases; junction bases not matched to a gene: 10. Germline CDR1 and CDR2: LGHDT and YNNKEL (reference sequence). The CDR3 region is CASSPISSGSSTDTQYF. The DNA for the CDR3 is TGTGCCAGCAGCCCGATTTCTAGCGGATCTAGCACAGATACGCAGTATTTT.

This clonotype was seen more than once but under ten times. The chain combines TRBV12-3 or TRBV12-4 with TRBJ1-3; D is unclear. V lost 5 bases, J lost 6 bases, and 11 bases lay in between. CDR3 length: 13 residues. The CDR3 DNA follows: TGTGCCAGCAGTCCTACCGGGATAAACACCATATATTTT. Its translation: CASSPTGINTIYF.

The CDR3 nucleotides are TGCAGTGCTAGGGCGCCAGGGGCGGCCTCTGGGGCCAACGTCCTGACTTTC. It specifies CSARAPGAASGANVLTF. J is TRBJ2-6 and V is TRBV20-1; possible D gene TRBD1, 6 bases. Trimming shortened V by 3 bases and J by 0 bases, and 15 bases separated the two germline ends. The CDR3 totals 17 residues. The germline V gene has CDR1 DFQATT and CDR2 SNEGSKA (reference sequence).

The table lists this clonotype with many counts. The chain links TRBV3-1 to TRBJ2-5, with TRBD1 as a possible D gene (5 bases). Germline loops: CDR1 LGHDT, CDR2 YNNKEL (reference sequence). Trimming took 2 bases from V and 5 from J, leaving 12 bases between them. The CDR3 is made up of 14 amino acids. As DNA, the CDR3 is TGTGCCAGCAGCCAACTCTCGTCAGGGGAGACCCAGTACTTC. Its protein product is CASSQLSSGETQYF.

This clonotype was seen a few times. The chain has TRBV15 and TRBJ1-6; the D gene is possibly TRBD1 (5 bases). V lost 0 bases, J lost 9 bases, and 12 bases lay in between. CDR1 and CDR2 (germline): LNHNV, YYDKDF (reference sequence). This CDR3 has 15 residues. CDR3 in DNA: TGTGCCACCAGCAGAGATTCAGGGTGGAGTTCACCCCTCCACTTT. The encoded protein is CATSRDSGWSSPLHF.

This clonotype was counted at least ten times. This sequence joins TRBV6-1 and TRBJ2-1, with 12 bases fitting TRBD2. CDR3 size: 16 residues. Germline loops: CDR1 MNHNS, CDR2 SASEGT. V gave up 4 bases and J gave up 8 bases; unmatched junction bases: 9. The CDR3 protein is CASSARLAGVFYEQFF. DNA of the CDR3: TGTGCCAGCAGTGCACGACTAGCGGGAGTTTTTTATGAGCAGTTCTTC.

The chain carries TRBV19 and TRBJ2-2, with 9 bases fitting TRBD2. Trimming at V came to 7 bases and at J to 5 bases, leaving 8 bases not matched to a gene. Germline CDR1 is LNHDA and CDR2 is SQIVND (reference sequence). CDR3 length: 15 amino acids. The CDR3 loop reads CASTLLAGPTGELFF. CDR3 in DNA: TGTGCCAGTACCCTGCTAGCGGGGCCGACCGGGGAGCTGTTTTTT.

This clonotype came up many times. V is TRBV20-1 and J is TRBJ1-2; TRBD1 agrees at 8 bases. The V gene end was trimmed by 0 bases and the J gene end by 7 bases; junction bases not matched to a gene: 13. This CDR3 has 16 residues. Germline V lookup: CDR1 DFQATT, CDR2 SNEGSKA (reference sequence). CDR3 region: CSARDVQGVSLGGYTF. CDR3 sequence (DNA): TGCAGTGCTAGAGATGTACAGGGGGTTAGCCTCGGTGGCTACACCTTC.

The sample holds many counts of this clonotype. The chain has TRBV5-1 and TRBJ1-1; D gene ambiguous. From germline, CDR1 is SGHRS and CDR2 YFSETQ. The germline V and J ends were trimmed by 0 bases and 0 bases, with 6 bases remaining between them. There are 14 residues in the CDR3. CDR3 coding DNA: TGCGCCAGCAGCTTGGATACAGTGAACACTGAAGCTTTCTTT. It translates to CASSLDTVNTEAFF.

This clonotype was detected many times. This chain links TRBV28 with TRBJ1-2; D gene unclear. Trimming stripped 3 bases from V and 5 bases from J, with 4 bases between. This CDR3 comprises 11 residues. Germline V gene data show CDR1 as MDHEN and CDR2 as SYDVKM. The CDR3 loop reads CASSLQYGYTF. The CDR3, as DNA: TGTGCCAGCAGTTTGCAATATGGCTACACCTTC.

This clonotype came up a few times. The V and J genes are TRBV6-5 and TRBJ2-2; D gene ambiguous. The CDR3 has 16 amino acids. Germline values: CDR1 MNHEY, CDR2 SVGAGI. V shed 2 bases and J shed 4 bases, with 14 bases lying between them. CDR3 DNA sequence: TGTGCCAGCAGTTACACACCCTACGCAGCCACCGGGGAGCTGTTTTTT. This gives the protein CASSYTPYAATGELFF.

This clonotype was picked up many times. V and J are TRBV12-3 or TRBV12-4 and TRBJ2-7; D may be TRBD2 (5 bases). This CDR3 is built from 14 residues. V shed 7 bases and J shed 1 base, with 14 bases lying between them. The CDR3 coding sequence is TGTGCCAGCACCAGCGGTGGCGGATCCTACGAGCAGTACTTC. This translates into CASTSGGGSYEQYF.

This clonotype was counted many times. J is TRBJ2-2 and V is TRBV11-2; D remains ambiguous. Germline V gene sequence: CDR1 SGHAT, CDR2 FQNNGV. V dropped 10 bases and J dropped 1 base, with 10 bases sitting between them. The CDR3 spans 13 residues. Written as DNA, the CDR3 is TGTGCCACCGTCAGTTTGAACACCGGGGAGCTGTTTTTT. It encodes CATVSLNTGELFF.

This clonotype was counted a few times. V is TRBV9 and J is TRBJ1-2, with a possible D match to TRBD1 (5 bases). The CDR3 runs 14 residues. Germline-derived CDR1 and CDR2 are SGDLS and YYNGEE. Trimming removed 4 bases at V and 3 bases at J, with 13 bases between. This chain's CDR3 is CASSPHAGDYGYTF. The DNA for the CDR3 is TGTGCCAGCAGCCCTCACGCGGGGGACTATGGCTACACCTTC.

The gene calls are TRBV30 and TRBJ2-2; 10 bases line up with TRBD2. This CDR3 spans 15 amino acids. Germline V gives CDR1 GTSNPN, CDR2 SVGIG (reference sequence). The V gene end was trimmed by 8 bases and the J gene end by 1 base; junction bases not matched to a gene: 7. The CDR3 DNA follows: TGTGCCCAAGGGTTAGCGGGGGGGAACACCGGGGAGCTGTTTTTT. Protein sequence: CAQGLAGGNTGELFF.

The V and J genes are TRBV12-5 and TRBJ2-3; the D gene could be TRBD1 or TRBD2 (5 bases each). V lost 7 bases to trimming and J lost 7 bases, with 15 bases between them. The V gene's germline CDR1 is LGHNT and CDR2 FRNRAP. This CDR3 spans 13 amino acids. The CDR3 protein is CASAWDQRNTQYF. DNA of the CDR3: TGTGCTAGTGCCTGGGACCAGAGAAATACGCAGTATTTT.

The chain couples TRBV6-1 to TRBJ2-3, with 11 bases identical to TRBD2. The CDR3 consists of 16 residues. Germline V CDR1 and CDR2: MNHNS, SASEGT. After removal of 6 bases from V and 2 bases from J, the junction contained 7 bases not matched to a gene. CDR3 region: CASSPTSGMVTDTQYF. In DNA, the CDR3 is TGTGCCAGCAGCCCGACTAGCGGGATGGTCACAGATACGCAGTATTTT.

This clonotype was counted at least ten times. The chain employs TRBV11-3 and TRBJ2-1; TRBD2 matches 14 bases. The CDR3 totals 20 residues. The germline CDR1 and CDR2 sequences are SGHNT and YENEEA. V dropped 0 bases and J dropped 1; count of bases not matched to a gene: 8. This CDR3 reads CASSLDSGGTSGSSYNEQFF. The CDR3 DNA is TGTGCCAGCAGCTTAGATTCGGGGGGGACTAGCGGGAGTTCCTACAATGAGCAGTTCTTC.

This clonotype came up a few times. This chain uses TRBV11-2 with TRBJ2-2; D possibly corresponds to TRBD1 (6 bases). With 5 bases removed from V and 1 base from J, the gap between germline ends came to 17 bases. The germline V gene has CDR1 SGHAT and CDR2 FQNNGV. This CDR3 is 17 amino acids long. CDR3 in amino acids: CASSPQDRSKNTGELFF. The CDR3 region has the DNA TGTGCCAGCAGCCCCCAGGACAGATCAAAGAACACCGGGGAGCTGTTTTTT.

This clonotype was seen many times. The J gene is TRBJ1-4, the V gene TRBV7-2; TRBD1 agrees at 7 bases. The CDR3 runs 15 residues. Germline CDR1 is SGHTA and CDR2 is FQGNSA. Losses at the gene ends were 4 bases for V and 7 bases for J; bases not matched to a gene: 9. The CDR3 protein is CASSSQTGPGEKLFF. The CDR3 DNA reads TGTGCCAGCAGCTCCCAGACAGGGCCGGGTGAAAAACTGTTTTTT.

The V and J genes are TRBV20-1 and TRBJ2-1; D is uncertain. The CDR3 has 12 amino acids. Germline-derived CDR1 and CDR2 are DFQATT and SNEGSKA (reference sequence). V dropped 3 bases and J dropped 3 bases, with 6 bases sitting between them. DNA of the CDR3: TGCAGTGCTAGGAGGATCTACAATGAGCAGTTCTTC. As protein: CSARRIYNEQFF.

The table lists this clonotype with many counts. The rearrangement joins TRBV6-5 to TRBJ2-7, with D possibly matching TRBD2 (6 bases). Trimming removed 0 bases at V and 6 bases at J, with 18 bases between. The CDR3 contains 16 residues. The germline CDR1 and CDR2 sequences are MNHEY and SVGAGI. The CDR3 nucleotides read TGTGCCAGCAGTTACTCTGGCGGGGCCTATCTGGTCGAGCAGTACTTC. It codes for CASSYSGGAYLVEQYF.

This clonotype came up many times. The chain couples TRBV20-1 to TRBJ2-1, with D tentatively TRBD1 (6 bases). The CDR3 runs 13 residues. CDR1 and CDR2 from the germline V gene are DFQATT and SNEGSKA (reference sequence). Trimming took 5 bases from V and 6 from J, leaving 14 bases between them. The CDR3 DNA follows: TGCAGTGCTTCAGGGGTATCGGTCAATGAGCAGTTCTTC. Translated: CSASGVSVNEQFF.

The gene calls are TRBV28 and TRBJ2-7, with no clear D. The CDR3 runs 10 residues. From germline, CDR1 is MDHEN and CDR2 SYDVKM. Trimming shortened V by 6 bases and J by 5 bases, and 5 bases separated the two germline ends. DNA of the CDR3: TGTGCCAGCAGGGGGAACGAGCAGTACTTC. Protein sequence: CASRGNEQYF.

On this clonotype itself: A junction end diverges from the germline sequence, so it may reflect a read error. V usage is TRBV7-8 and J usage is TRBJ2-2, with D possibly TRBD2 on 5 matching bases. The CDR3 length is 19 residues. The germline V gene has CDR1 SGHVS and CDR2 FQNEAQ. The CDR3 spells CASSLVLSRAFGNSGELFF. The CDR3 DNA follows: TGTGCCAGCAGCTTAGTCTTAAGTCGGGCCTTCGGGAACTCCGGGGAGCTGTTTTTT.

V is TRBV12-3 or TRBV12-4 and J is TRBJ2-1, with 7 nucleotides matching TRBD2. The CDR3 runs to 14 residues. The V and J ends lost 4 bases and 7 bases, in that order; junction bases with no gene match: 7. CDR3 DNA sequence: TGTGCCAGCAGTTCACGGACTAGTAGGAATGAGCAGTTCTTC. It codes for CASSSRTSRNEQFF.

This clonotype was counted many times. This chain connects TRBV27 to TRBJ2-7; 8 nucleotides line up with TRBD1. The CDR3 runs to 16 residues. Trimming removed 6 bases from V and 2 bases from J; junction bases left unmatched: 12. Germline V gene data show CDR1 as MNHEY and CDR2 as SMNVEV (reference sequence). The chain's CDR3 is CASSRTGQGFTYEQYF. In nucleotides, the CDR3 is TGTGCCAGCAGCCGAACCGGACAGGGCTTTACCTACGAGCAGTACTTC.

This clonotype appeared many times. The gene calls are TRBV28 and TRBJ2-3; D may match TRBD1 or TRBD2 (5 bases each). V shed 2 bases and J shed 1 base, with 10 bases lying between them. CDR1 MDHEN and CDR2 SYDVKM come from the germline V gene. The CDR3 extends over 15 amino acids. The CDR3 DNA reads as TGTGCCAGCAGTTTACAGGGAGTTGGCACAGATACGCAGTATTTT. Translation: CASSLQGVGTDTQYF.